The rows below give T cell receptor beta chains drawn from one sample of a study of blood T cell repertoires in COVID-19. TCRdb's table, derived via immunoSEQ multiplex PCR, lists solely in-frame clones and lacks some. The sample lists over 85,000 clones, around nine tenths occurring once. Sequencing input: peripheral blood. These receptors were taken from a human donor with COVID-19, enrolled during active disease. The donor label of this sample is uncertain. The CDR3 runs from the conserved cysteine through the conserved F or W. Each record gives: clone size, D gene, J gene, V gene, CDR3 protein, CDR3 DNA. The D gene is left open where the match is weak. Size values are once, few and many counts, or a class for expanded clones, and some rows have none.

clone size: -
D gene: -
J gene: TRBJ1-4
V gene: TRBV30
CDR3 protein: CAWHPGVGNEKLFF
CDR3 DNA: TGTGCCTGGCACCCAGGGGTGGGTAATGAAAAACTGTTTTTT

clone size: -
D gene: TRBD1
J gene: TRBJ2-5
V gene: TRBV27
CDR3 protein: CASSLNRGQETQYF
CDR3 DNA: TGTGCCAGCAGTTTAAACAGGGGGCAAGAGACCCAGTACTTC

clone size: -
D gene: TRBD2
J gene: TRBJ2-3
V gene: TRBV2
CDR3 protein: CASRGISGETDTQYF
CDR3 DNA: TGTGCCAGCAGGGGAATTAGCGGGGAGACAGATACGCAGTATTTT

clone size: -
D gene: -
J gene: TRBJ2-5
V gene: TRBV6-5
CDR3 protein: CASSYSTGETQYF
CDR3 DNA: TGTGCCAGCAGTTACTCGACCGGGGAGACCCAGTACTTC

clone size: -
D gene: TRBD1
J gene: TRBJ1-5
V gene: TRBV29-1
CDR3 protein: CSVVRTGGRQPQHF
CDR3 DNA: TGCAGCGTTGTGAGGACAGGGGGCCGTCAGCCCCAGCATTTT

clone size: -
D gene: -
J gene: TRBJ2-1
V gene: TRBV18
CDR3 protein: CASSPDSGSKEQFF
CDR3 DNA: TGTGCCAGCTCACCGGACTCTGGTTCCAAGGAGCAGTTCTTC

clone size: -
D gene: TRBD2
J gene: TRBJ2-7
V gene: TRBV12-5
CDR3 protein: CASGSTSGTEQYF
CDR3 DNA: TGTGCTAGTGGTTCTACTAGCGGGACCGAGCAGTACTTC

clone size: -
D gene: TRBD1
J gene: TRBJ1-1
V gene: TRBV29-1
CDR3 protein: CSASGTGGSEAFF
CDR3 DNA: TGCAGCGCCTCCGGGACAGGGGGTTCTGAAGCTTTCTTT

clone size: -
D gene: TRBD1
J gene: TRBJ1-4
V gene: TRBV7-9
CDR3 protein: CASRPGQLEKLFF
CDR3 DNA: TGTGCCAGCCGACCGGGACAGCTGGAAAAACTGTTTTTT

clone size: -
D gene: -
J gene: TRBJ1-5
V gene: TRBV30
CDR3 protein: CACQKGGNQPQHF
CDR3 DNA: TGTGCCTGCCAAAAGGGGGGCAATCAGCCCCAGCATTTT

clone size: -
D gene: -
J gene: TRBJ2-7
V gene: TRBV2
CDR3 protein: CASSEGGVYEQYF
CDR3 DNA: TGTGCCAGCAGTGAAGGGGGAGTCTACGAGCAGTACTTC

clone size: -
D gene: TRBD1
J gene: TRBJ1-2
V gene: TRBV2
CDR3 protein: CASSTRLARDRVGGYTF
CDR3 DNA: TGTGCCAGCAGTACGAGATTAGCTCGGGACAGGGTCGGTGGCTACACCTTC

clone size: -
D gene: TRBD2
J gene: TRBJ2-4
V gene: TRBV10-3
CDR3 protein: CAMKYQRGGEDKNIQYF
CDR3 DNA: TGTGCCATGAAGTACCAGCGGGGGGGCGAGGACAAAAACATTCAGTACTTC

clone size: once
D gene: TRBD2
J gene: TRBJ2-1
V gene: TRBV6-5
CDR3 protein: CASSTLAGAYNEQFF
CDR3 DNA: TGTGCCAGCAGTACGTTAGCGGGGGCCTACAATGAGCAGTTCTTC

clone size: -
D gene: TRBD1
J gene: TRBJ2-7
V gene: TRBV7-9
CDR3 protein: CASSSGQASYEQYF
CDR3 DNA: TGTGCCAGCAGCTCCGGACAGGCTTCCTACGAGCAGTACTTC

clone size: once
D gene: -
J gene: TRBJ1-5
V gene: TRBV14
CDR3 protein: CASSQALSQPQHF
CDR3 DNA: TGTGCCAGCAGTCAGGCGCTTTCCCAGCCCCAGCATTTT

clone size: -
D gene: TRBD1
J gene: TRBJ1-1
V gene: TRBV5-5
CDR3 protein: CASSLTGEKGTEAFF
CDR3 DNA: TGTGCCAGCAGCTTGACAGGGGAAAAAGGGACTGAAGCTTTCTTT

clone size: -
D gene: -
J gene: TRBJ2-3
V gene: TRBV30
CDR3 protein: CAWSRLEGGVDTQYF
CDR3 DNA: TGTGCCTGGAGTCGGTTAGAAGGGGGAGTAGATACGCAGTATTTT

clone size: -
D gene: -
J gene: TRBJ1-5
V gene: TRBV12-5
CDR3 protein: CASGATRDIQPQHF
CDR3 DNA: TGTGCTAGTGGTGCCACGCGGGATATTCAGCCCCAGCATTTT

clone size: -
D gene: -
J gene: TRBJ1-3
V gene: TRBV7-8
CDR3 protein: CASSPKGRGAGNTIYF
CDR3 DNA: TGTGCCAGCAGCCCAAAGGGACGGGGGGCGGGAAACACCATATATTTT

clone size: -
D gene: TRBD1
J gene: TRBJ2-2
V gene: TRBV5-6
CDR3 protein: CASSWGTGYTGELFF
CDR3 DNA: TGTGCCAGCAGCTGGGGGACAGGGTACACCGGGGAGCTGTTTTTT

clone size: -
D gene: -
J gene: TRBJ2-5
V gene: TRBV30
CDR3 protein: CAWSLTGGIKETQYF
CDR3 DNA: TGTGCCTGGAGTTTGACAGGAGGAATCAAAGAGACCCAGTACTTC